Listed here are 31 T cell receptor beta chains from one sample, sequenced in a study of cytomegalovirus exposure and HLA in healthy donors (dated by TCRdb to about 2017). The library relied on the immunoSEQ multiplex PCR assay. A mixture of 60 forward primers for TCR Vbeta segments and 13 reverse primers for TCR Jbeta segments was used in the multiplex PCR. TCRdb obtained this table from immuneACCESS and retained in-frame rearrangements with V and J assigned. These tables miss some clones; where compared with another copy, unresolved V genes account for less than half of the shortfall, and the remainder is unexplained. This sample is represented by 150,000 to 200,000 clones; roughly 79% of them were singletons. The top ten clones comprise approximately 0.89% of the sample. Sequencing input: PBMCs. The receptors stem from a woman in her forties or fifties in good health and CMV-seropositive.

The chain links TRBV10-3 to TRBJ2-7; TRBD2 aligns across 8 bases. The length of the CDR3 is 15 residues. With V trimmed by 3 bases and J by 4 bases, 8 bases remained unmatched. Germline V CDR1 and CDR2: ENHRY, SYGVKD. The CDR3 region is CAISDPREGDYEQYF. The DNA for the CDR3 is TGTGCCATCAGTGATCCCCGGGAGGGCGATTACGAGCAGTACTTC.

This chain uses TRBV7-9 with TRBJ2-5, with no clear D. Trimming removed 2 bases at V and 2 bases at J, with 9 bases between. The CDR3 loop spans 14 amino acids. Looked up from germline, CDR1 is SEHNR and CDR2 is FQNEAQ (reference sequence). The CDR3 DNA reads TGTGCCAGCAGCTTAAAACCGACACAAGAGACCCAGTACTTC. It specifies CASSLKPTQETQYF.

The rearrangement uses TRBV19 and TRBJ2-3, with TRBD1 as a possible D gene (7 bases). CDR3 length: 15 amino acids. The germline gives CDR1 LNHDA, CDR2 SQIVND (reference sequence). The V end was cut by 9 bases, the J end by 1 base, with 17 bases between. The CDR3 nucleotides are TGTGCCAGCCGCCCCAGGGGGGCGCGCACAGATACGCAGTATTTT. Translated: CASRPRGARTDTQYF. The full variable domain, completed using reference TRBV19 and TRBJ2-3, is DGGITQSPKYLFRKEGQNVTLSCEQNLNHDAMYWYRQDPGQGLRLIYYSQIVNDFQKGDIAEGYSVSREKKESFPLTVTSAQKNPTAFYLCASRPRGARTDTQYFGPGTRLTVL.

The chain is built from TRBV10-3 and TRBJ2-1, with TRBD1 identical over 7 bases. This CDR3 is 15 amino acids long. The germline gives CDR1 ENHRY, CDR2 SYGVKD. V shed 8 bases, J shed 4 bases, and the junction held 11 bases outside the gene matches. CDR3 nucleotides: TGTGCCATCGCTAATACCTTGACAGGGTACAATGAGCAGTTCTTC. Translating gives CAIANTLTGYNEQFF.

The genes are TRBV6-5 and TRBJ1-2; D is unresolved. Trimming pared 0 bases from V and 5 bases from J, leaving 13 bases between. The CDR3 consists of 15 residues. In germline, CDR1 is MNHEY, CDR2 SVGAGI. The DNA for the CDR3 is TGTGCCAGCAGTTACTCTGGTGGGAGCACATATGGCTACACCTTC. Its protein is CASSYSGGSTYGYTF.

J is TRBJ2-2 and V is TRBV18; the D gene is possibly TRBD2 (5 bases). The germline V gene encodes CDR1 KGHSH and CDR2 LQKENI. Trimming pared 8 bases from V and 7 bases from J, leaving 20 bases between. CDR3 length: 15 amino acids. Here the CDR3 DNA reads TGTGCCAGCCTGGGCACTAGTTCATTTGACGGGGAGCTGTTTTTT. It translates to CASLGTSSFDGELFF.

The gene calls are TRBV2 and TRBJ1-3; 10 bases map to TRBD1. J lost 13 bases, V lost 4 bases, and 10 bases had no gene match. This CDR3 region has 14 residues. CDR1 is SNHLY, CDR2 FYNNEI, per germline. CDR3 DNA sequence: TGTGCCAGCAGTGGCGGACAGGGGGTCCCCTTAATATATTTT. Protein product: CASSGGQGVPLIYF.

Details on this clone: Distinct nucleotide sequences in the sample also encode this CDR3. The chain combines TRBV27 with TRBJ2-7; TRBD1 aligns across 7 bases. CDR1 is MNHEY and CDR2 is SMNVEV in the germline V gene (reference sequence). CDR3 length: 14 amino acids. V shed 6 bases, J shed 6 bases, and the junction held 11 bases outside the gene matches. For the CDR3, the DNA is TGTGCCAGCAGCTCAAGGACAGGTCGTGGCGAGCAGTACTTC. Protein sequence: CASSSRTGRGEQYF.

V usage is TRBV27 and J usage is TRBJ1-1, with 9 bases aligning to TRBD1. Germline CDR1 is MNHEY and CDR2 is SMNVEV (reference sequence). The CDR3 runs to 14 residues. Trimming took 6 bases from V and 4 from J; bases not matched to a gene: 6. CDR3 loop: CASRYGQGSTEAFF. CDR3 sequence (DNA): TGTGCCAGCAGGTATGGACAGGGGAGCACTGAAGCTTTCTTT.

Here the CDR3 reads CASSQSTGGNQPQHF. CDR3 nucleotides: TGTGCCAGCAGCCAATCGACAGGGGGGAATCAGCCCCAGCATTTT. The rearrangement joins TRBV16 to TRBJ1-5, with 9 nucleotides matching TRBD1. V shed 0 bases and J 4 bases; nucleotides not matched to a gene: 1. The CDR3 length is 15 residues. From germline, CDR1 is KGHSY and CDR2 FQNENV.

This clone was picked up one time. This rearrangement joins TRBV6-1 to TRBJ2-5; possible D gene TRBD2, 5 bases. Germline CDR1 MNHNS, CDR2 SASEGT. This CDR3 comprises 15 residues. Trimming took off 2 bases at V and 5 bases at J, with 15 bases between the two ends. CDR3 amino acids: CASSELGSTGETQYF. In nucleotides, the CDR3 is TGTGCCAGCAGTGAATTAGGGTCCACGGGGGAGACCCAGTACTTC.

This clone was detected only a few times. The V call is TRBV2, the J call TRBJ1-5; 11 nucleotides agree with TRBD1. This CDR3 region has 17 residues. The germline V gene encodes CDR1 SNHLY and CDR2 FYNNEI. Losses at the gene ends were 6 bases for V and 1 base for J; bases not matched to a gene: 8. DNA for the CDR3: TGTGCCAGCAGGGACCGGGACAGGGGGTTGAGCAATCAGCCCCAGCATTTT. It translates to CASRDRDRGLSNQPQHF.

This sequence joins TRBV19 and TRBJ2-7; 10 nucleotides align to TRBD1. Germline lookup yields CDR1 LNHDA and CDR2 SQIVND (reference sequence). The length of the CDR3 is 13 residues. Germline trimming cut 9 bases from V and 4 bases from J; bases unmatched to any gene: 6. The CDR3 here is CASALGQGYEQYF. The CDR3 bases are TGTGCCAGCGCCTTGGGACAGGGGTACGAGCAGTACTTC.

V usage is TRBV7-2 and J usage is TRBJ1-6, with D possibly matching TRBD1 (5 bases). The CDR3 has 17 amino acids. The V gene lost 5 bases and the J gene lost 7 bases, with 21 bases spanning the gap. Germline V gives CDR1 SGHTA, CDR2 FQGNSA. CDR3 sequence reads: CASSPSLLGRENSPLHF. The CDR3 nucleotides are TGTGCCAGCAGCCCAAGTCTATTGGGGCGCGAGAATTCACCCCTCCACTTT.

The rearrangement links TRBV7-9 to TRBJ2-7, with D tentatively TRBD2 (5 bases). The V end was cut by 5 bases, the J end by 1 base, with 9 bases between. Germline V gene lookup returns CDR1 SEHNR and CDR2 FQNEAQ (reference sequence). CDR3 length: 13 residues. The DNA of the CDR3 is TGTGCCAGCAGCCGAGACTATTCCTACGAGCAGTACTTC. Amino acids: CASSRDYSYEQYF.

V and J are TRBV27 and TRBJ1-4; TRBD1 matches 11 bases. Germline V gene lookup returns CDR1 MNHEY and CDR2 SMNVEV (reference sequence). CDR3 length: 14 amino acids. With V trimmed by 6 bases and J by 5 bases, 2 bases remained unmatched. The CDR3 protein is CASSRDRGNEKLFF. The CDR3 DNA reads as TGTGCCAGCAGCAGGGACAGGGGGAATGAAAAACTGTTTTTT.

V usage is TRBV18 and J usage is TRBJ1-5, with 7 bases matching TRBD1. V shed 4 bases and J 2 bases; nucleotides not matched to a gene: 5. The CDR3 is 15 residues long. In germline, CDR1 is KGHSH, CDR2 LQKENI. In nucleotides, the CDR3 is TGTGCCAGCTCACTTCAGGGGGGCGGCAATCAGCCCCAGCATTTT. Translated: CASSLQGGGNQPQHF.

V and J are TRBV12-5 and TRBJ2-5; 11 nucleotides agree with TRBD2. Germline CDR1 reads LGHNT; CDR2 reads FRNRAP. V dropped 7 bases and J dropped 4; count of bases not matched to a gene: 2. CDR3 length: 13 residues. The CDR3: CASETSGTETQYF. The CDR3 DNA is TGTGCTAGTGAGACTAGCGGGACAGAGACCCAGTACTTC.

The rearrangement joins TRBV5-8 to TRBJ2-5, with no clear D. V was trimmed by 4 bases and J by 1 base, leaving 17 bases between them. The germline V gene encodes CDR1 SGHTS and CDR2 YDEGEE. There are 16 residues in the CDR3. CDR3: CASSLGYAVLQETQYF. The CDR3, as DNA: TGTGCCAGCAGCCTGGGCTACGCGGTACTCCAAGAGACCCAGTACTTC.

The rearrangement uses TRBV7-2 and TRBJ2-2; TRBD2 agrees at 16 bases. Germline V CDR1 and CDR2: SGHTA, FQGNSA. The J segment lost 5 bases and the V segment lost 1 base, leaving 4 bases of the junction unmatched. This CDR3 is built from 18 residues. The CDR3: CASSLDGTSGRATGELFF. The CDR3 bases are TGTGCCAGCAGCTTAGATGGGACTAGCGGGAGGGCAACCGGGGAGCTGTTTTTT.

This clone was seen a handful of times. This chain uses TRBV6-6 with TRBJ1-3, with D possibly matching TRBD1 (5 bases). The length of the CDR3 is 16 residues. In germline, CDR1 is MNHNY, CDR2 SVGAGI (reference sequence). Trimming cost V 2 bases and J 0 bases, with 11 bases left between them. The CDR3 reads CASSYGGVDSGNTIYF. CDR3 bases: TGTGCCAGCAGTTACGGGGGGGTCGACTCTGGAAACACCATATATTTT.

The rearrangement links TRBV2 to TRBJ2-3; 8 nucleotides line up with TRBD2. V lost 6 bases to trimming and J lost 1 base; unmatched junction nucleotides: 18. Per the germline V gene, CDR1 is SNHLY and CDR2 is FYNNEI. The CDR3 covers 19 residues. CDR3 in DNA: TGTGCCAGCAGGGCAGCCCTGGGAAGAGCGGGGGTGGGCACAGATACGCAGTATTTT. Translation gives CASRAALGRAGVGTDTQYF. Combining the CDR3 with reference TRBV2 and TRBJ2-3 gives the whole variable domain EPEVTQTPSHQVTQMGQEVILRCVPISNHLYFYWYRQILGQKVEFLVSFYNNEISEKSEIFDDQFSVERPDGSNFTLKIRSTKLEDSAMYFCASRAALGRAGVGTDTQYFGPGTRLTVL.

The CDR3 nucleotides read TGTGCCAGTCGACGACGGGGGAGTACTGAAGCTTTCTTT. It yields the protein CASRRRGSTEAFF. This chain joins TRBV19 and TRBJ1-1, with TRBD1 as a possible D gene (5 bases). V lost 8 bases and J lost 5, with 15 bases in between. CDR1 is LNHDA, CDR2 SQIVND, per germline (reference sequence). The CDR3 has 13 amino acids.

The CDR3 loop reads CASSTGQGGYTF. CDR3 nucleotides: TGTGCCAGCAGTACCGGACAGGGAGGCTACACCTTC. The genes are TRBV6-5 and TRBJ1-2; 8 bases line up with TRBD1. The CDR3 consists of 12 residues. V was clipped by 5 bases and J by 8 bases; unmatched bases: 4. Germline CDR1 MNHEY, CDR2 SVGAGI.

The V gene is TRBV7-9, the J gene TRBJ2-7; a possible D gene is TRBD1 (5 bases). The CDR3 contains 18 residues. Trimming shortened V by 5 bases and J by 2 bases, and 25 bases separated the two germline ends. In germline, CDR1 is SEHNR, CDR2 FQNEAQ (reference sequence). CDR3 region: CASSTDRYTGGPTYEQYF. The DNA for the CDR3 is TGTGCCAGCAGCACCGACCGTTACACAGGCGGACCTACCTACGAGCAGTACTTC.

The gene calls are TRBV5-4 and TRBJ1-6; no clear D. This CDR3 is built from 14 residues. Germline CDR1 SGHNT, CDR2 YYREEE (reference sequence). V was cut by 7 bases and J by 6 bases, with 14 bases left in between. DNA of the CDR3: TGTGCCAGCTCAGGTGGGCAGTTTAATTCACCCCTCCACTTT. Its protein is CASSGGQFNSPLHF.

The V gene is TRBV5-5, the J gene TRBJ1-1; no clear D. Germline V gene data show CDR1 as SGHKS and CDR2 as YYEKEE (reference sequence). The CDR3 loop spans 14 amino acids. The V end lost 3 bases, the J end lost 8 bases, and 17 bases lay between the germline ends. Here the CDR3 reads CASSSQVAEVEAFF. The CDR3 nucleotides are TGTGCCAGCAGCTCCCAAGTCGCAGAGGTGGAAGCTTTCTTT.

The chain links TRBV30 to TRBJ2-2, with D perhaps matching TRBD1 (6 bases). This CDR3 spans 14 amino acids. Germline CDR1 reads GTSNPN; CDR2 reads SVGIG (reference sequence). The V and J ends lost 4 bases and 5 bases respectively, with 14 bases between them. This CDR3 reads CAWNRVLGTGELFF. CDR3 DNA: TGTGCCTGGAACAGGGTTCTAGGGACCGGGGAGCTGTTTTTT. Variable domain in full (rest from reference TRBV30 and TRBJ2-2): SQTIHQWPATLVQPVGSPLSLECTVEGTSNPNLYWYRQAAGRGLQLLFYSVGIGQISSEVPQNLSASRPQDRQFILSSKKLLLSDSGFYLCAWNRVLGTGELFFGEGSRLTVL.

The chain combines TRBV5-1 with TRBJ2-2, with a tentative D call TRBD1 (5 bases). CDR1 and CDR2 from the germline V gene are SGHRS and YFSETQ. V dropped 0 bases and J dropped 2 bases, with 8 bases sitting between them. CDR3 size: 15 residues. CDR3 loop: CASSLEGANTGELFF. CDR3 DNA: TGCGCCAGCAGCTTGGAAGGGGCAAACACCGGGGAGCTGTTTTTT.

The V and J genes are TRBV9 and TRBJ1-2; TRBD1 might be the D (5 bases). V was trimmed by 4 bases and J by 2 bases, leaving 15 bases between them. CDR3 size: 15 residues. Per the germline V gene, CDR1 is SGDLS and CDR2 is YYNGEE. CDR3 residues: CASSSPGRGNYGYTF. The CDR3 DNA reads as TGTGCCAGCAGCAGCCCTGGTCGGGGGAACTATGGCTACACCTTC.

This clone has only one observation. The chain employs TRBV18 and TRBJ1-2, with TRBD1 matching 9 bases. CDR3 length equals 16 residues. V was clipped by 2 bases and J by 0 bases; unmatched bases: 4. The V gene's germline CDR1 is KGHSH and CDR2 LQKENI. CDR3 protein: CASSPGTGSANYGYTF. CDR3 bases: TGTGCCAGCTCACCAGGGACAGGGTCGGCTAACTATGGCTACACCTTC.